This entry lists 23 T cell receptor beta chains sequenced from one sample in a study of radiotherapy plus CTLA-4 blockade in lung cancer. Assay used: immunoSEQ multiplex PCR; TCRdb lists only in-frame clones, some missing. The sample consists of 45,000 to 60,000 clones, around 75% of them appearing once. This specimen was peripheral blood, taken from a patient treated with radiotherapy plus ipilimumab. These receptors came from a human donor with non-small cell lung cancer who had a complete response to radiotherapy plus ipilimumab.

The chain joins TRBV27 to TRBJ2-7; D perhaps matches TRBD1 (6 bases). Germline loops: CDR1 MNHEY, CDR2 SMNVEV (reference sequence). This CDR3 is built from 14 residues. The V end lost 5 bases, the J end lost 1 base, and 12 bases lay between the germline ends. CDR3 loop: CASSTGLKSYEQYF. CDR3 in DNA: TGTGCCAGCAGTACAGGGTTGAAGTCCTACGAGCAGTACTTC.

The chain carries TRBV6-5 and TRBJ1-5; D unresolved. The CDR3 sequence is 14 residues long. Trimming cost V 7 bases and J 4 bases, with 14 bases left between them. In germline, CDR1 is MNHEY, CDR2 SVGAGI. The CDR3 bases are TGTGCCAGCACCCAAGGAGGGCGTAATCAGCCCCAGCATTTT. Translation gives CASTQGGRNQPQHF.

The chain links TRBV11-3 to TRBJ1-1, with D possibly matching TRBD1 (6 bases). Germline CDR1 SGHNT, CDR2 YENEEA. Trimming cost V 5 bases and J 3 bases, with 19 bases left between them. This CDR3 region has 16 residues. The CDR3 is CASSRRKVGADTEAFF. DNA of the CDR3: TGTGCCAGCAGCCGCCGCAAGGTGGGGGCGGACACTGAAGCTTTCTTT.

J is TRBJ2-2 and V is TRBV27; D not certain. Looked up from germline, CDR1 is MNHEY and CDR2 is SMNVEV (reference sequence). This CDR3 comprises 15 residues. V gave up 5 bases and J gave up 1 base, with 11 bases separating them. CDR3 nucleotide sequence: TGTGCCAGCAGTCAGAACTGGAGGAACACCGGGGAGCTGTTTTTT. This encodes CASSQNWRNTGELFF.

The CDR3 nucleotides read TGTGCCAGCACATACCTAGGGAGCACCGGGGAGCTGTTTTTT. Its translation: CASTYLGSTGELFF. This chain joins TRBV11-2 and TRBJ2-2, with a possible D match to TRBD2 (5 bases). Per germline, CDR1 SGHAT and CDR2 FQNNGV. The CDR3 has 14 amino acids. Trimming stripped 7 bases from V and 4 bases from J, with 13 bases between.

The V call is TRBV9, the J call TRBJ2-1, with D maybe TRBD1 (6 bases). This CDR3 comprises 16 residues. Germline V gives CDR1 SGDLS, CDR2 YYNGEE. V shed 4 bases and J shed 8 bases, with 22 bases lying between them. CDR3 sequence reads: CASSLQGSAGVYEQFF. DNA for the CDR3: TGTGCCAGCAGCCTCCAGGGGAGCGCTGGTGTGTATGAGCAGTTCTTC.

The gene calls are TRBV10-1 and TRBJ2-5; 11 nucleotides align to TRBD2. The J call may be incorrect, as the DNA end agrees better with TRBJ2-7. Germline V gene data show CDR1 as WNHNN and CDR2 as SYGVQD (reference sequence). The CDR3 loop spans 15 amino acids. The CDR3 nucleotides read TGCGCCAGCAGTGATACGTCTAGCGGGGGGTACGAGCAGTACTTC. Its protein is CASSDTSSGGYEQYF.

This clone came up a few times. The chain links TRBV29-1 to TRBJ1-1; D is unresolved. The V and J ends lost 4 bases and 5 bases respectively, with 5 bases between them. The CDR3 consists of 10 residues. In germline, CDR1 is SQVTM, CDR2 ANQGSEA. As DNA, the CDR3 is TGCAGCGTTGTGCGTACTGAAGCTTTCTTT. Translation gives CSVVRTEAFF.

V and J are TRBV7-9 and TRBJ1-2, with TRBD1 matching 8 bases. Trimming at V came to 5 bases and at J to 7 bases, leaving 3 bases not matched to a gene. Germline CDR1 and CDR2: SEHNR and FQNEAQ (reference sequence). CDR3 length: 12 amino acids. The CDR3 DNA reads as TGTGCCAGCAGCCAAGGACAGGGTGGCTACACCTTC. Protein sequence: CASSQGQGGYTF. Filled out from reference TRBV7-9 and TRBJ1-2, the complete variable domain reads DTGVSQNPRHKITKRGQNVTFRCDPISEHNRLYWYRQTLGQGPEFLTYFQNEAQLEKSRLLSDRFSAERPKGSFSTLEIQRTEQGDSAMYLCASSQGQGGYTFGSGTRLTVV.

This clone has more than one count but fewer than ten. V gene TRBV30 combines with J gene TRBJ1-5, with TRBD1 matching over 7 bases. V gave up 2 bases and J gave up 7 bases; unmatched junction bases: 5. Germline values: CDR1 GTSNPN, CDR2 SVGIG (reference sequence). This CDR3 region has 13 residues. The DNA for the CDR3 is TGTGCCTGGAGTAGACAGGGAGACCAGCCCCAGCATTTT. Encoded protein: CAWSRQGDQPQHF.

The chain carries TRBV9 and TRBJ2-2, with a tentative D call TRBD1 (6 bases). The germline V gene encodes CDR1 SGDLS and CDR2 YYNGEE. This CDR3 has 16 amino acids. V was shortened by 1 base and J by 1 base, with 11 bases between the two germline ends. CDR3 in DNA: TGTGCCAGCAGCGTATCGGGACAACTGAACACCGGGGAGCTGTTTTTT. Its translation is CASSVSGQLNTGELFF.

The chain employs TRBV2 and TRBJ1-4; D is possibly TRBD1 (5 bases). The CDR3 loop spans 14 amino acids. CDR1 is SNHLY, CDR2 FYNNEI, per germline. Deletions cut 7 bases from V and 5 bases from J, with 14 bases between. The CDR3 spells CASILAGNNEKLFF. The DNA of the CDR3 is TGTGCCAGCATTCTGGCAGGGAACAATGAAAAACTGTTTTTT.

This rearrangement joins TRBV6-6 to TRBJ2-7, with TRBD1 matching 7 bases. The CDR3 covers 14 residues. Germline CDR1 reads MNHNY; CDR2 reads SVGAGI (reference sequence). V shed 2 bases and J 6 bases; nucleotides not matched to a gene: 7. CDR3: CASSYTQTGSEQYV. CDR3 DNA sequence: TGTGCCAGCAGTTACACACAGACAGGGTCCGAGCAGTACGTC.

J is TRBJ2-3 and V is TRBV27, with TRBD2 matching 12 bases. This CDR3 comprises 17 residues. V lost 5 bases and J lost 3; bases outside the gene matches: 9. CDR1 is MNHEY and CDR2 is SMNVEV in the germline V gene (reference sequence). The CDR3 DNA reads TGTGCCAGCAGTCCCCGACTAGCGGGAGAAGCGACAGATACGCAGTATTTT. This sequence encodes CASSPRLAGEATDTQYF.

The J gene is TRBJ2-7, the V gene TRBV7-8; D unresolved. V lost 2 bases, J lost 3 bases, and 5 bases lay in between. The CDR3 runs 12 residues. In germline, CDR1 is SGHVS, CDR2 FQNEAQ. CDR3 sequence: CASSLSGYEQYF. DNA for the CDR3: TGTGCCAGCAGCTTATCCGGCTACGAGCAGTACTTC.

The chain links TRBV5-4 to TRBJ1-2; 10 nucleotides match TRBD1. CDR3 length: 16 amino acids. The V segment lost 2 bases and the J segment 1 base; nucleotides outside the gene matches: 5. Germline-derived CDR1 and CDR2 are SGHNT and YYREEE (reference sequence). The CDR3 loop reads CASSLGTGERNYGYTF. CDR3 in DNA: TGTGCCAGCAGCTTAGGGACAGGGGAGCGTAACTATGGCTACACCTTC.

J is TRBJ2-2 and V is TRBV7-9; 9 bases fit TRBD2. The CDR3 is 16 amino acids. Germline CDR1 reads SEHNR; CDR2 reads FQNEAQ (reference sequence). Losses at the gene ends were 1 base for V and 7 bases for J; bases not matched to a gene: 7. In DNA, the CDR3 is TGTGCCAGCAGCTTAGATGGCGGGAGGGCCTACGGGGAGCTGTTTTTT. It encodes CASSLDGGRAYGELFF.

This chain joins TRBV11-3 and TRBJ2-5, with D hard to call. Trimming removed 5 bases at V and 5 bases at J, with 12 bases between. The V gene's germline CDR1 is SGHNT and CDR2 YENEEA. CDR3 size: 13 residues. As DNA, the CDR3 is TGTGCCAGCAGCCATCCCATTTTGGAGACCCAGTACTTC. Amino acids: CASSHPILETQYF.

The CDR3 DNA reads TGCGCCAGCAGGGACGGGACAGGGAATGAAAAACTGTTTTTT. Protein sequence: CASRDGTGNEKLFF. The chain couples TRBV5-1 to TRBJ1-4; 9 nucleotides line up with TRBD1. CDR3 length: 14 amino acids. Germline assignment: CDR1 SGHRS and CDR2 YFSETQ. Trimming removed 5 bases from V and 5 bases from J; junction bases left unmatched: 4.

The chain has TRBV5-1 and TRBJ2-7, with a weak D call TRBD1 (6 bases). V was shortened by 4 bases and J by 4 bases, with 15 bases between the two germline ends. Germline V gene lookup returns CDR1 SGHRS and CDR2 YFSETQ. This CDR3 has 14 amino acids. This CDR3 is CASSLQDSRYEQYF. The CDR3 bases are TGCGCCAGCAGCCTTCAGGACAGTCGGTACGAGCAGTACTTC.

The chain is built from TRBV5-1 and TRBJ2-1, with TRBD1 matching over 9 bases. The trim removed 2 bases at V and 7 bases at J, leaving 7 bases unmatched. The CDR3 runs 15 residues. Germline loops: CDR1 SGHRS, CDR2 YFSETQ. DNA of the CDR3: TGCGCCAGCAGCTTACAGGGGGCGAAGGTGAATGAGCAGTTCTTC. It specifies CASSLQGAKVNEQFF.

For this clone: The same CDR3 is also encoded by other DNA sequences in this sample. The rearrangement links TRBV18 to TRBJ1-5; D remains unclear. Trimming left V 3 bases short and J 4 bases short, with 4 bases between. The V gene's germline CDR1 is KGHSH and CDR2 LQKENI. The CDR3 contains 12 residues. CDR3 protein: CASSPGNQPQHF. DNA for the CDR3: TGTGCCAGCTCACCCGGGAATCAGCCCCAGCATTTT.

The chain combines TRBV4-3 with TRBJ1-2; the D is unclear. This CDR3 is 13 amino acids long. Germline V gene sequence: CDR1 LGHNA, CDR2 YSLEER. V shed 1 base and J shed 8 bases, with 11 bases lying between them. Written as DNA, the CDR3 is TGCGCCAGCAGCCAAGGGGTCGGGGAGGGCTACACCTTC. Its translation is CASSQGVGEGYTF.